Each of the 19 T cell receptor beta chains below was sequenced from the same sample in a study of T-cell reconstitution after alpha-beta-depleted transplantation in children. Unique molecular identifiers were built into the TCRbeta library. Via MiXCR, TCRdb re-called the PCR reads, giving one row per CDR3 protein. Of 700,000 to 950,000 distinct CDR3 sequences in the sample, less than 20% are singletons; the top ten hold 5%. The sequencing here drew on PBMCs, mostly from graft donor cells, taken 360 days after TCRalphabeta/CD19-depleted stem cell transplant. The receptors originated from a male patient younger than 18 who had a stem cell transplant for acute lymphoblastic leukemia, so the T cells may come from the graft donor.

The chain recombines TRBV5-1 with TRBJ2-7; TRBD2 aligns across 7 bases. This CDR3 has 15 residues. V was clipped by 4 bases and J by 4 bases; unmatched bases: 11. CDR1 is SGHRS, CDR2 YFSETQ, per germline. CDR3 sequence (DNA): TGCGCCAGCAGCCCTCGGGACTGGGGAGGGTACGAGCAGTACTTC. It codes for CASSPRDWGGYEQYF.

This clonotype was counted a few times. The V call is TRBV6-4, the J call TRBJ1-5; 11 positions match TRBD1. CDR3 length: 17 residues. Germline V CDR1 and CDR2: MRHNA, SNTAGT. Germline trimming cut 9 bases from V and 1 base from J; bases unmatched to any gene: 11. The CDR3: CASRDRGFPPSNQPQHF. The CDR3, as DNA: TGTGCCAGTAGGGACAGGGGGTTTCCCCCGAGCAATCAGCCCCAGCATTTT.

The V and J genes are TRBV14 and TRBJ2-7; D may be TRBD1 (6 bases). The V gene lost 2 bases and the J gene lost 2 bases, with 10 bases spanning the gap. Germline V gene sequence: CDR1 SGHDN, CDR2 FVKESK. This CDR3 has 14 residues. CDR3 region: CASSQQQGPYEQYF. The CDR3 DNA follows: TGTGCCAGCAGCCAACAACAGGGCCCCTACGAGCAGTACTTC.

V is TRBV7-2 and J is TRBJ2-7; weak D call: TRBD2 (6 bases). CDR1 is SGHTA and CDR2 is FQGNSA in the germline V gene. This CDR3 is built from 19 residues. The V end was cut by 0 bases, the J end by 3 bases, with 24 bases between. The CDR3 DNA sequence: TGTGCCAGCAGCTTAGCCCTGAGGGCTGGAGCAGGGACTGGCTACGAGCAGTACTTC. Translating it yields CASSLALRAGAGTGYEQYF.

In its sample, this clonotype was seen a few times. The chain links TRBV10-3 to TRBJ2-7; no firm D call. V lost 2 bases to trimming and J lost 2 bases, with 13 bases between them. Germline V lookup: CDR1 ENHRY, CDR2 SYGVKD. There are 15 residues in the CDR3. The CDR3 DNA reads as TGTGCCATCAGTGAGCTGGCACCAGACCCCTACGAGCAGTACTTC. This sequence encodes CAISELAPDPYEQYF.

This sequence joins TRBV11-2 and TRBJ2-2; D possibly matches TRBD1 or TRBD2 (5 bases each). The CDR3 is 14 amino acids. Germline V CDR1 and CDR2: SGHAT, FQNNGV. Trimming left V 5 bases short and J 5 bases short, with 12 bases between. The CDR3 loop is CASSPGGPTGELFF. CDR3 coding DNA: TGTGCCAGCAGCCCTGGGGGACCAACCGGGGAGCTGTTTTTT.

V and J are TRBV15 and TRBJ2-5; tentatively, D is TRBD2 (6 bases). Germline V CDR1 and CDR2: LNHNV, YYDKDF (reference sequence). With 4 bases removed from V and 5 bases from J, the gap between germline ends came to 11 bases. The CDR3 spans 13 residues. The CDR3 region has the DNA TGTGCCACCAGCATGGGGGGTTGGGAGACCCAGTACTTC. It specifies CATSMGGWETQYF.

The rearrangement links TRBV7-9 to TRBJ1-6; D may be TRBD1 (5 bases). The V and J ends lost 5 bases and 13 bases respectively, with 21 bases between them. CDR1 is SEHNR, CDR2 FQNEAQ, per germline (reference sequence). The CDR3 length is 15 residues. For the CDR3, the DNA is TGTGCCAGCAGCCCCTCCGGGACGGCCAATTGGCCCCTCCACTTT. Encoded protein: CASSPSGTANWPLHF. The full variable domain, with the rest looked up from reference TRBV7-9 and TRBJ1-6, is DTGVSQNPRHKITKRGQNVTFRCDPISEHNRLYWYRQTLGQGPEFLTYFQNEAQLEKSRLLSDRFSAERPKGSFSTLEIQRTEQGDSAMYLCASSPSGTANWPLHFGNGTRLTVT.

The CDR3 DNA sequence: TGTGCCAGCAGCGGCCCGTGGGATACGCAGTATTTT. Translated: CASSGPWDTQYF. The V gene is TRBV7-9, the J gene TRBJ2-3, with unresolved D. V was shortened by 5 bases and J by 6 bases, with 9 bases between the two germline ends. The CDR3 runs 12 residues. Germline CDR1 and CDR2: SEHNR and FQNEAQ (reference sequence).

This clonotype appeared many times. The rearrangement joins TRBV10-3 to TRBJ1-4, with D possibly TRBD1 on 5 matching bases. CDR3 size: 17 residues. The ends were cut back, 4 bases at V and 5 bases at J, with 20 bases in the middle. Germline assignment: CDR1 ENHRY and CDR2 SYGVKD. The CDR3 nucleotides read TGTGCCATCAGTGGGAGCCCCCGGGACGTCGCGAATGAAAAACTGTTTTTT. This encodes CAISGSPRDVANEKLFF.

The chain has TRBV29-1 and TRBJ2-7, with 9 bases that match TRBD1. The germline V gene encodes CDR1 SQVTM and CDR2 ANQGSEA. V trimming: 5 bases; J trimming: 4 bases; junction bases outside the gene matches: 3. The CDR3 length is 12 residues. DNA of the CDR3: TGCAGCGTTCGACAGGGGGTTTACGAGCAGTACTTC. Translating gives CSVRQGVYEQYF.

The sample holds a few counts of this clonotype. V and J are TRBV7-2 and TRBJ2-5; no definite D call. Germline loops: CDR1 SGHTA, CDR2 FQGNSA. The CDR3 loop spans 12 amino acids. Deletions cut 8 bases from V and 4 bases from J, with 11 bases between. As DNA, the CDR3 is TGTGCCAGCCAAAGCATTAGAGAGACCCAGTACTTC. This gives the protein CASQSIRETQYF.

A few counts support this clonotype. The rearrangement uses TRBV20-1 and TRBJ2-5, with TRBD2 as a possible D gene (6 bases). With 0 bases removed from V and 2 bases from J, the gap between germline ends came to 10 bases. This CDR3 comprises 14 residues. CDR1 DFQATT and CDR2 SNEGSKA come from the germline V gene (reference sequence). CDR3 DNA sequence: TGCAGTGCTAGAGATTGGCGGGGTCAAGAGACCCAGTACTTC. Residues: CSARDWRGQETQYF.

V usage is TRBV7-3 and J usage is TRBJ2-3; 12 nucleotides line up with TRBD2. Germline loops: CDR1 SGHTA, CDR2 FQGTGA. With V trimmed by 4 bases and J by 3 bases, 8 bases remained unmatched. This CDR3 region has 17 residues. DNA for the CDR3: TGTGCCAGCAGCTCGAAGACTAGCGGGAGTATAACAGATACGCAGTATTTT. As protein: CASSSKTSGSITDTQYF.

This sequence joins TRBV3-1 and TRBJ2-1, with 10 nucleotides matching TRBD2. In germline, CDR1 is LGHDT, CDR2 YNNKEL (reference sequence). V gave up 3 bases and J gave up 10 bases; unmatched junction bases: 12. The CDR3 is 16 amino acids. CDR3 amino acids: CASSQGRLAGRGEQFF. The CDR3 DNA is TGTGCCAGCAGCCAGGGGCGACTAGCGGGCCGGGGAGAGCAGTTCTTC.

This clonotype was observed a few times. DNA for the CDR3: TGTGCCAGCAGCCAAGATCGGTGGGGGGCCCAGTACTTC. It codes for CASSQDRWGAQYF. This chain uses TRBV3-1 with TRBJ2-5, with a possible D match to TRBD2 (6 bases). V lost 0 bases and J 9 bases, leaving 11 bases between the germline ends. In germline, CDR1 is LGHDT, CDR2 YNNKEL (reference sequence). The CDR3 has 13 amino acids.

The chain combines TRBV7-3 with TRBJ2-2, with D possibly matching TRBD1 (5 bases). In germline, CDR1 is SGHTA, CDR2 FQGTGA. CDR3 length: 15 amino acids. Trimming pared 0 bases from V and 3 bases from J, leaving 8 bases between. The CDR3 sequence: CASSLTRVDTGELFF. In DNA form, the CDR3 reads TGTGCCAGCAGCTTAACCAGGGTAGACACCGGGGAGCTGTTTTTT. Filled out from reference TRBV7-3 and TRBJ2-2, the complete variable domain reads GAGVSQTPSNKVTEKGKYVELRCDPISGHTALYWYRQSLGQGPEFLIYFQGTGAADDSGLPNDRFFAVRPEGSVSTLKIQRTERGDSAVYLCASSLTRVDTGELFFGEGSRLTVL.

V usage is TRBV29-1 and J usage is TRBJ2-3; 9 bases align to TRBD1. The length of the CDR3 is 14 residues. The germline V gene has CDR1 SQVTM and CDR2 ANQGSEA. The trim removed 7 bases at V and 3 bases at J, leaving 8 bases unmatched. In DNA, the CDR3 is TGCAGCGCATTGGGACAGGGAGGAACAGATACGCAGTATTTT. This gives the protein CSALGQGGTDTQYF.

V and J are TRBV7-6 and TRBJ2-7; TRBD2 might be the D (5 bases). The germline CDR1 and CDR2 sequences are SGHVS and FNYEAQ. The CDR3 has 15 residues. Between the trimmed V and J ends, which lost 2 bases and 3 bases, there was a span of 14 bases. CDR3 DNA: TGTGCCAGCAGCTTATTTTCCGAGCGGAGCTACGAGCAGTACTTC. Translation gives CASSLFSERSYEQYF. Combining the CDR3 with reference TRBV7-6 and TRBJ2-7 gives the whole variable domain GAGVSQSPRYKVTKRGQDVALRCDPISGHVSLYWYRQALGQGPEFLTYFNYEAQQDKSGLPNDRFSAERPEGSISTLTIQRTEQRDSAMYRCASSLFSERSYEQYFGPGTRLTVT.